These T cell receptor beta chains were read from a single sample in a study of beta chain features in type 1 diabetes. The assay was immunoSEQ multiplex PCR, and TCRdb's table has in-frame clones only and misses some. The sample contains about 450,000 clones, roughly an eighth of which appear only once. The source material was naive CD4+ T cells from blood. These receptor sequences come from a woman aged 18-29 years in good health. The conserved cysteine and the conserved F or W are not part of the CDR3 here. Clone size is shown for a subset of rows, as once, few, many or a class of expanded clone.

J gene	V gene	clone size	CDR3 protein
TRBJ2-3	TRBV14	NA	ASSPGRRDPTDTQY
TRBJ1-2	TRBV28	few	ASSRQLNYGYT
TRBJ1-1	TRBV9	few	ASSSDLRGRALNTEAF
TRBJ2-1	TRBV18	NA	ASSPPQVYNEQF
TRBJ2-1	TRBV20-1	few	SAARNEQF
TRBJ2-3	TRBV29-1	few	SVAGLAGAADTQY
TRBJ2-1	TRBV29-1	NA	SAQRGGRAWYEQF
TRBJ1-5	TRBV6-6	few	ASSYSRGADNQPQH
TRBJ1-5	TRBV2	few	ASSEGAPGQPQH
TRBJ1-2	TRBV27	NA	ASSSAPGRTNYGYT
TRBJ1-4	TRBV6-1	NA	ASSLATNEKLF
TRBJ1-1	TRBV7-2	NA	ASSLTGSGTEAF
TRBJ2-5	TRBV6-5	NA	ASLRSTNARETQY
TRBJ1-2	TRBV23-1	NA	ASSQSIRDGNGYT
TRBJ2-3	TRBV7-9	NA	ASSSGLVSTDTQY
TRBJ2-3	TRBV4-2	few	ASSASAHTDTQY
TRBJ2-5	TRBV6-1	NA	ASSGRRLARAQETQY
TRBJ2-1	TRBV5-4	few	ASSLFLGFEQF